The source of this T cell receptor (beta chain) is a study of technical replicates of blood from several donors. Data came from immunoSEQ multiplex PCR; TCRdb stores just in-frame clones and leaves some out. This sample has 75,000 to 100,000 clones, with just under 95% found just once. The CDR3 sequence is 13 residues long. V was cut by 5 bases and J by 5 bases, with 12 bases left in between. Germline V gene lookup returns CDR1 MDHEN and CDR2 SYDVKM. Sequencing was performed on T cells isolated from PBMCs. The sequence came from a human donor in good health. This chain connects TRBV28 to TRBJ1-2, with D uncertain. The CDR3 reads CASSPDIIYGYTF. The CDR3, as DNA: TGTGCCAGCAGTCCCGACATTATTTATGGCTACACCTTC.